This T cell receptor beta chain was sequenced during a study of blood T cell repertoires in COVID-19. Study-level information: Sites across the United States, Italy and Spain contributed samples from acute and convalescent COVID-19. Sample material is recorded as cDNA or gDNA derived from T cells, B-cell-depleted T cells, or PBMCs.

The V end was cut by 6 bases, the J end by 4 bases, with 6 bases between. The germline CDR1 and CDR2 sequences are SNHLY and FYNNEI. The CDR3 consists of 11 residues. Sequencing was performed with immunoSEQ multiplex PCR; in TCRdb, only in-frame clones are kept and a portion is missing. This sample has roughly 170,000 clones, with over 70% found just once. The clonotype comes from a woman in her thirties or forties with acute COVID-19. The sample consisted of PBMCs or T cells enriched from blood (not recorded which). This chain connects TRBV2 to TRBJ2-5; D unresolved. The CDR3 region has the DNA TGTGCCAGCAGCCGCGGAGAGACCCAGTACTTC. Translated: CASSRGETQYF.